This passage covers 12 T cell receptor beta chains from one sample sequenced in a study of vaccination and CD4 T cells after COVID-19. The time point here: late sampling 161 to 241 days after vaccination in a few convalescent patients. Regarding treatment: approximately 9-day PBMC culture with coronavirus spike peptide pools or control peptides (ViraFEST assay). The assay that was used to sequence DNA from cultured CD4+ T cells was the Oncomine TCR Beta short-read assay. TCRdb redid the calling of the PCR reads with MiXCR, one entry per CDR3 protein. The sample lists some 26,000 distinct CDR3 sequences, less than 45% occurring once. Their specific antigens are unknown. The sequencing here drew on CD4+ T cells from blood, cultured in vitro, taken about 7 months after SARS-CoV-2 vaccination. The receptor source for this set is a human donor who had recovered from COVID-19.

The gene calls are TRBV24-1 and TRBJ2-1, with 10 bases that match TRBD2. This CDR3 spans 16 amino acids. Per germline, CDR1 KGHDR and CDR2 SFDVKD. Trimming took 4 bases from V and 5 from J; bases not matched to a gene: 7. The CDR3 reads CATSDPVAGGHNEQFF. In DNA, the CDR3 is TGTGCCACCAGTGACCCGGTAGCGGGAGGACACAATGAGCAGTTCTTC.

The V and J genes are TRBV20-1 and TRBJ2-5, with 7 bases aligning to TRBD1. With 2 bases clipped from V and 2 bases from J, the junction kept 11 bases outside the gene matches. The CDR3 contains 16 residues. CDR1 and CDR2 from the germline V gene are DFQATT and SNEGSKA (reference sequence). CDR3 bases: TGCAGTGCTAGATCCGCCGGGACAGCAAATCAAGAGACCCAGTACTTC. Its protein product is CSARSAGTANQETQYF.

This clonotype was seen a few times. The V call is TRBV20-1, the J call TRBJ1-2; the match to TRBD1 covers 9 bases. The CDR3 totals 12 residues. V lost 6 bases, J lost 7 bases, and 6 bases stayed unmatched. Germline lookup yields CDR1 DFQATT and CDR2 SNEGSKA (reference sequence). CDR3 in DNA: TGCAGTGCCTGGGACAGGGTGCGTGGCTACACCTTC. It specifies CSAWDRVRGYTF.

The rearrangement links TRBV6-2 or TRBV6-3 to TRBJ2-7, with no clear D. The V gene's germline CDR1 is MNHEY and CDR2 SVGEGT. Trimming took 2 bases from V and 6 from J, leaving 11 bases between them. This CDR3 spans 13 amino acids. CDR3 sequence (DNA): TGTGCCAGCAGTTACGCCCAGTCGTTCGAGCAGTACTTC. Its protein product is CASSYAQSFEQYF.

The sample holds one count of this clonotype. CDR3 amino acids: CASSQTQLADTQYF. The CDR3 DNA reads TGTGCCAGCAGTCAAACCCAACTAGCAGATACGCAGTATTTT. This chain connects TRBV6-1 to TRBJ2-3; maybe TRBD2 (5 bases). The V end was cut by 5 bases, the J end by 4 bases, with 13 bases between. CDR3 size: 14 residues. Germline V gene lookup returns CDR1 MNHNS and CDR2 SASEGT.

The sample holds one count of this clonotype. The chain employs TRBV28 and TRBJ2-7, with 10 bases aligning to TRBD1. This CDR3 contains 15 residues. The junction had 7 bases not matched to a gene; V was cut back by 6 bases and J by 2 bases. CDR1 and CDR2 from the germline V gene are MDHEN and SYDVKM. The CDR3, as DNA: TGTGCCAGCAGATTGCGACAGGGGGCTACCTACGAGCAGTACTTC. Its translation is CASRLRQGATYEQYF. Drawing the rest from reference TRBV28 and TRBJ2-7, the complete variable domain is DVKVTQSSRYLVKRTGEKVFLECVQDMDHENMFWYRQDPGLGLRLIYFSYDVKMKEKGDIPEGYSVSREKKERFSLILESASTNQTSMYLCASRLRQGATYEQYFGPGTRLTVT.

The gene calls are TRBV6-5 and TRBJ2-7; 7 positions match TRBD1. Germline values: CDR1 MNHEY, CDR2 SVGAGI. After removal of 4 bases from V and 4 bases from J, the junction contained 10 bases not matched to a gene. The CDR3 contains 15 residues. The CDR3 loop is CASSSSPGQSYEQYF. CDR3 sequence (DNA): TGTGCCAGCAGTTCCTCTCCGGGACAGAGTTACGAGCAGTACTTC.

The genes are TRBV28 and TRBJ1-6; D is perhaps TRBD1 (5 bases). V was clipped by 5 bases and J by 0 bases, with 11 bases between them. The CDR3 length is 16 residues. The V gene's germline CDR1 is MDHEN and CDR2 SYDVKM. The CDR3 bases are TGTGCCAGCAGTCTGGGGGGGAGCTCCTATAATTCACCCCTCCACTTT. This gives the protein CASSLGGSSYNSPLHF.

This clonotype was seen a handful of times. The V gene is TRBV28, the J gene TRBJ1-1; D unclear. The CDR3 extends over 12 amino acids. Trimming pared 4 bases from V and 4 bases from J, leaving 7 bases between. Germline lookup yields CDR1 MDHEN and CDR2 SYDVKM. CDR3 coding DNA: TGTGCCAGCAGTTCGTCGGGCACTGAAGCTTTCTTT. Translated, it gives CASSSSGTEAFF.

The chain uses TRBV28 and TRBJ2-1; tentative D call: TRBD1 (5 bases). Germline V gene data show CDR1 as MDHEN and CDR2 as SYDVKM. Trimming pared 6 bases from V and 8 bases from J, leaving 11 bases between. The CDR3 totals 12 residues. DNA for the CDR3: TGTGCCAGCAGCCTAGGACAATATGAGCAGTTCTTC. Translation: CASSLGQYEQFF.

This chain links TRBV21-1 with TRBJ2-7; the D call of TRBD1 is as the table states it, not checked on the DNA. TRBV21-1 is a pseudogene. CDR3 length: 11 amino acids. CDR3 coding DNA: TGTGCCAGCAGCAAACAGGGCGAGCAGTACTTC. This sequence encodes CASSKQGEQYF.

The chain joins TRBV28 to TRBJ2-3, with D hard to call. The ends were cut back, 1 base at V and 0 bases at J, with 8 bases in the middle. The CDR3 length is 15 residues. Germline V lookup: CDR1 MDHEN, CDR2 SYDVKM. The CDR3, as DNA: TGTGCCAGCAGTTTATCGGCCTCGAGCACAGATACGCAGTATTTT. It encodes CASSLSASSTDTQYF.